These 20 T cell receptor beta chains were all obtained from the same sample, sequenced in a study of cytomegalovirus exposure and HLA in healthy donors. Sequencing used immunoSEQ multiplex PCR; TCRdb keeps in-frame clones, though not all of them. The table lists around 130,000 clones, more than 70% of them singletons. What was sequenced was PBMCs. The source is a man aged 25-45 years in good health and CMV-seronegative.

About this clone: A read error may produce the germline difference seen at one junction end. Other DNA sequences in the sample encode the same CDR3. CDR3 DNA sequence: TGTGCCAGTAGTGAATATAATTCCAGGCCTAATGGCTACACCTTC. Translated, it gives CASSEYNSRPNGYTF. The chain combines TRBV25-1 with TRBJ1-2, with D unclear. The CDR3 runs to 15 residues. CDR1 and CDR2 (germline): MGHDK, SYGVNS.

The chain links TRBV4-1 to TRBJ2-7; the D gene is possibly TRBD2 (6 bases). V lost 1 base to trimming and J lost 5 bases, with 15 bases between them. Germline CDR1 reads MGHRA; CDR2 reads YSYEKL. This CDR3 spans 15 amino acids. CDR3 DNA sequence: TGCGCCAGCAGCCAAGGGTACGGGGGAAGGAACGAGCAGTACTTC. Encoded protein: CASSQGYGGRNEQYF.

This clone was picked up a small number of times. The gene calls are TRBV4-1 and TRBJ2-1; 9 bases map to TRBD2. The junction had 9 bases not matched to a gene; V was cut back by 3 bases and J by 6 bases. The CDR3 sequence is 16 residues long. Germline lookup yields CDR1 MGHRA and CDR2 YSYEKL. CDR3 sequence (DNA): TGCGCCAGCAGCCACTCCGGGACTAGCACCCTCAATGAGCAGTTCTTC. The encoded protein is CASSHSGTSTLNEQFF.

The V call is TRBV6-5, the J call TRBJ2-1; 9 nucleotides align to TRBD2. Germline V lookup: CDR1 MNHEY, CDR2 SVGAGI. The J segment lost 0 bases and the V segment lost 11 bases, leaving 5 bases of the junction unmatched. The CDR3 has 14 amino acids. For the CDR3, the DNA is TGTGCCGCTGCGGGGGGGAGCTCCTACAATGAGCAGTTCTTC. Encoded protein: CAAAGGSSYNEQFF.

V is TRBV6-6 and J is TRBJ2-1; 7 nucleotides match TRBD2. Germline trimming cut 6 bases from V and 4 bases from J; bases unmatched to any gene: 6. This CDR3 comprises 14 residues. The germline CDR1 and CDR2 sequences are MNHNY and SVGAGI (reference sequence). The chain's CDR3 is CASRDRGGYNEQFF. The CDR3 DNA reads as TGTGCCAGCAGGGACCGCGGGGGATACAATGAGCAGTTCTTC.

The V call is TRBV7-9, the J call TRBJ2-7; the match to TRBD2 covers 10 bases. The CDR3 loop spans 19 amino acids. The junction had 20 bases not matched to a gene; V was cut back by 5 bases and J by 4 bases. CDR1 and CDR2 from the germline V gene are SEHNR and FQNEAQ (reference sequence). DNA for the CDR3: TGTGCCAGCAGCCCACGCCTAGGGGGGGCTAGCGGGAGTTCGTACGAGCAGTACTTC. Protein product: CASSPRLGGASGSSYEQYF.

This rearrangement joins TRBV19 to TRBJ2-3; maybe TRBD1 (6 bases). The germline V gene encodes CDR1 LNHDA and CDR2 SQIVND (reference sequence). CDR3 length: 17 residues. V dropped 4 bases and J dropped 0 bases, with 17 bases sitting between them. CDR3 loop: CASSNAWTAASTDTQYF. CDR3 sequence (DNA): TGTGCCAGTAGTAACGCTTGGACAGCCGCTAGCACAGATACGCAGTATTTT.

The DNA of the CDR3 is TGTGCCAGCAGCTCACAGTCTAACTATGGCTACACCTTC. Translation: CASSSQSNYGYTF. The chain is built from TRBV5-5 and TRBJ1-2; D is undetermined. The CDR3 length is 13 residues. Germline values: CDR1 SGHKS, CDR2 YYEKEE (reference sequence). Trimming removed 3 bases from V and 0 bases from J, with 6 bases in between.

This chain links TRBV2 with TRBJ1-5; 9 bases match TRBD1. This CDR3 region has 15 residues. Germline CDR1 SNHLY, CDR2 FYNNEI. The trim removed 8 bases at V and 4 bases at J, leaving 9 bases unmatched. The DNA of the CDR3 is TGTGCCAGCTCTAGGGACAGGGTGGGTAATCAGCCCCAGCATTTT. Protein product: CASSRDRVGNQPQHF.

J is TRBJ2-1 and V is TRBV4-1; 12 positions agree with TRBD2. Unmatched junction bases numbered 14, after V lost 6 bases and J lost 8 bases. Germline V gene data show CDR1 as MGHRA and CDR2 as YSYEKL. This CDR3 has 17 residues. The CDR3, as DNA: TGCGCCAGCAGTCCGACTACGACTAGCGGGAGAAGCGATGAGCAGTTCTTC. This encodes CASSPTTTSGRSDEQFF.

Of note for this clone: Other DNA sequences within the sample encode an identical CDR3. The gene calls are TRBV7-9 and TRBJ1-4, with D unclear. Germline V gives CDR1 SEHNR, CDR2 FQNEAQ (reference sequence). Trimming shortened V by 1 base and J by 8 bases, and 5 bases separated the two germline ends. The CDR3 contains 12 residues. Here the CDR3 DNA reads TGTGCCAGCAGCTTAGACGGGGAAAAACTGTTTTTT. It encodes CASSLDGEKLFF.

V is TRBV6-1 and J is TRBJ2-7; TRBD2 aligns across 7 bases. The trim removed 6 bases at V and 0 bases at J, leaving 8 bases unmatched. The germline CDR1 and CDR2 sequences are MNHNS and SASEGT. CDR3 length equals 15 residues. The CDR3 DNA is TGTGCCAGCAGACTAAGCGGGACGTCCTCCTACGAGCAGTACTTC. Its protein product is CASRLSGTSSYEQYF.

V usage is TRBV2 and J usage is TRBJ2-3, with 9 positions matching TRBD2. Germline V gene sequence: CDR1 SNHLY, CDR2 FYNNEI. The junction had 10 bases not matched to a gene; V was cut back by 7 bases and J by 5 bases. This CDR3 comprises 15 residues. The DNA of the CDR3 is TGTGCCAGCAAGCCTGCGGGAGCGGGAGGAGATACGCAGTATTTT. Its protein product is CASKPAGAGGDTQYF.

CDR3 sequence (DNA): TGTGCCAGCACCTCACACGGAAACACCATATATTTT. Translation gives CASTSHGNTIYF. The V call is TRBV11-2, the J call TRBJ1-3, with no clear D. This CDR3 is 12 amino acids long. Germline CDR1 reads SGHAT; CDR2 reads FQNNGV. Between the trimmed V and J ends, which lost 7 bases and 4 bases, there was a span of 8 bases.

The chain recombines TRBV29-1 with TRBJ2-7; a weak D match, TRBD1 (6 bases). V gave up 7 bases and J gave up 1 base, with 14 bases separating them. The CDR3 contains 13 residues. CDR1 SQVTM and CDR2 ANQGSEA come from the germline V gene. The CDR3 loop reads CSARDIESYEQYF. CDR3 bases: TGCAGCGCTCGGGACATCGAATCCTACGAGCAGTACTTC.

The CDR3 DNA reads as TGCGCCAGCCAGATCAGGGTTGGGACTGAAGCTTTCTTT. Protein sequence: CASQIRVGTEAFF. V and J are TRBV5-1 and TRBJ1-1; tentatively, D is TRBD1 (5 bases). CDR3 length equals 13 residues. With 7 bases removed from V and 5 bases from J, the gap between germline ends came to 15 bases. Per germline, CDR1 SGHRS and CDR2 YFSETQ.

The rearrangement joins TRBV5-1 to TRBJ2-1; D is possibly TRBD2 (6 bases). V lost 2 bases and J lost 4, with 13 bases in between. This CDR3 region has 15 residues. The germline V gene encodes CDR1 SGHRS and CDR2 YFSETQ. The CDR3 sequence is CASSLGAGTYNEQFF. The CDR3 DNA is TGCGCCAGCAGCTTAGGTGCGGGAACTTACAATGAGCAGTTCTTC.

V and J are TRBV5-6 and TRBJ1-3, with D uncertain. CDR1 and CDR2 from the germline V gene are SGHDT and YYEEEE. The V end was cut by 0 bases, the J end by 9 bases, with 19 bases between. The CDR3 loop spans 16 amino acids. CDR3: CASSLAEARLLGTIYF. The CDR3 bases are TGTGCCAGCAGCTTGGCCGAAGCCAGGCTCCTGGGCACCATATATTTT.

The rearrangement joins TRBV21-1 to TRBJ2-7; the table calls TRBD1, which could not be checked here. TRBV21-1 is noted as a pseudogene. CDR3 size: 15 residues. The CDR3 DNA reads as TGTGCCACCCCCGAGCGTAAACAGGGGGTTTCCGAGCAGTACTTC. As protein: CATPERKQGVSEQYF.

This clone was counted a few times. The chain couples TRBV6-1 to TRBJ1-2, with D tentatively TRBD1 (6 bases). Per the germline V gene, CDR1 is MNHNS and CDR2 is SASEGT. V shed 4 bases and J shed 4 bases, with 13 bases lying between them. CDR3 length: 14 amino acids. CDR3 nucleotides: TGTGCCAGCAGTGCCGTAGGGGGACCCTATGGCTACACCTTC. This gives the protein CASSAVGGPYGYTF.